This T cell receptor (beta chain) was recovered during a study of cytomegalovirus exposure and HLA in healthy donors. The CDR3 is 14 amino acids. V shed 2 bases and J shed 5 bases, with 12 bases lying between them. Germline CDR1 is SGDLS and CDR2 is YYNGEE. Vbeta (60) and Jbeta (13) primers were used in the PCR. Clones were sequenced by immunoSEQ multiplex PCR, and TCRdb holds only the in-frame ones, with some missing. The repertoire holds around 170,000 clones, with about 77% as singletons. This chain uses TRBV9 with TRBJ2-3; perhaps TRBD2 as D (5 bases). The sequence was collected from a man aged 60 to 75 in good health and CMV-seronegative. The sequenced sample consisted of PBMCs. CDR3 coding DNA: TGTGCCAGCAGCGTTCGCGGGTTTGGAGATACGCAGTATTTT. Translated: CASSVRGFGDTQYF.